This T cell receptor (beta chain) was obtained from a study of shared clonotypes between healthy human individuals. This clone was seen a few times. V was cut by 4 bases and J by 5 bases, with 0 bases left in between. CDR3 length: 11 residues. CDR1 LNHDA and CDR2 SQIVND come from the germline V gene (reference sequence). Some clones are missing from TCRdb's copy, which holds only in-frame ones; the method was immunoSEQ multiplex PCR. The table has approximately 2.4 million clones, roughly 95% seen once. V usage is TRBV19 and J usage is TRBJ1-6; D not certain. The sequenced sample was naive CD4+ T cells sorted from blood. Subset described: CD45RA+ positively selected. The TCR comes from a man aged 18 to 30 in good health. The CDR3 nucleotides read TGTGCCAGTAGTAATAATTCACCCCTCCACTTT. Protein sequence: CASSNNSPLHF.